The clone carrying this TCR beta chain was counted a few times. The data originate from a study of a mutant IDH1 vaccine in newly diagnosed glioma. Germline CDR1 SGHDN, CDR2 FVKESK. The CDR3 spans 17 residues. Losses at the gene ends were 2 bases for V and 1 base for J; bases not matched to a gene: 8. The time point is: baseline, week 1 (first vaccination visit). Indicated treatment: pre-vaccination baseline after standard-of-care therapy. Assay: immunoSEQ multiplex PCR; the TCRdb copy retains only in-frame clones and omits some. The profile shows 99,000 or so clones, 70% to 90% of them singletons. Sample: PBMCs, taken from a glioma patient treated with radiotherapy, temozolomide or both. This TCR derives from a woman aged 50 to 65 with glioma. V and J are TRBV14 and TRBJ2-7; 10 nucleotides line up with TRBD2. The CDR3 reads CASSQRWGTSDSYEQYF. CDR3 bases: TGTGCCAGCAGCCAAAGATGGGGGACTAGCGATTCCTACGAGCAGTACTTC. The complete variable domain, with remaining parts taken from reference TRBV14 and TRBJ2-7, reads EAGVTQFPSHSVIEKGQTVTLRCDPISGHDNLYWYRRVMGKEIKFLLHFVKESKQDESGMPNNRFLAERTGGTYSTLKVQPAELEDSGVYFCASSQRWGTSDSYEQYFGPGTRLTVT.